The rows below give T cell receptor beta chains drawn from one sample of a study of T cell responses to AZD1222 COVID-19 vaccine. Sequencing was performed with immunoSEQ multiplex PCR; in TCRdb, only in-frame clones are kept and a portion is missing. In the table there are under 200,000 clones, approximately 94% of which are singletons. Sequences were derived from peripheral blood, sampled on day 0 of AZD1222 vaccination. Receptor source: an adult in good health. CDR3s include the opening cysteine and the closing phenylalanine or tryptophan. The D gene is left open where the match is weak. Rows give clone size only sometimes, using once, few, many, or a class for an expanded clone.

CDR3 DNA,CDR3 protein,J gene,CDR3 length,D gene,clone size,V gene
TGTGCCAGCAACCTCAGAGGGGGAGCTGAAGCTTTCTTT,CASNLRGGAEAFF,TRBJ1-1,13,NA,NA,TRBV6-6
TGTGCCAGCAGCCCATTCGTTGCGGGAGGTGATGAGCAGTTCTTC,CASSPFVAGGDEQFF,TRBJ2-1,15,TRBD2,NA,TRBV7-9
TGTGCCATCAGCGGTACTGCCTACAATGAGCAGTTCTTC,CAISGTAYNEQFF,TRBJ2-1,13,NA,once,TRBV10-3
TGTGCCACCAAGTACAGGGATAATTCACCCCTCCACTTT,CATKYRDNSPLHF,TRBJ1-6,13,NA,NA,TRBV2
TGTGCCAGCTCTCGCAGGCCCTACGAGCAGTACTTC,CASSRRPYEQYF,TRBJ2-7,12,NA,once,TRBV28
TGTGCCAGCAGTTATTTAGTCTACGAGCAGTACTTC,CASSYLVYEQYF,TRBJ2-7,12,NA,NA,TRBV6-2/TRBV6-3
TGCGCCAGCATCCCGGGACAGCTACGCACCGGGGAGCTGTTTTTT,CASIPGQLRTGELFF,TRBJ2-2,15,TRBD1,NA,TRBV23-1
TGTGCCAGCAGCCTACGGAGCGGCCCCATTAGCTCCTACAATGAGCAGTTCTTC,CASSLRSGPISSYNEQFF,TRBJ2-1,18,NA,NA,TRBV27
TGTGCCAGCAACCATGGTGGTGGCACAGATACGCAGTATTTT,CASNHGGGTDTQYF,TRBJ2-3,14,NA,NA,TRBV13
TGTGCCAGTACCCCCGGGGCAGGGCCGACGCCCGGGGAGCTGTTTTTT,CASTPGAGPTPGELFF,TRBJ2-2,16,NA,once,TRBV19
TGTGCCAGCAGCCGAAACAGGAGACTTCGGAACACCGGGGAGCTGTTTTTT,CASSRNRRLRNTGELFF,TRBJ2-2,17,NA,NA,TRBV14
TGTGCCACCAGTGGAGGTAGCGTCTCCTACAATGAGCAGTTCTTC,CATSGGSVSYNEQFF,TRBJ2-1,15,NA,NA,TRBV24-1
TGTGCCAGCAGCCAAAGGCTGCGGGAGGGCTCCGGGGAGCTGTTTTTT,CASSQRLREGSGELFF,TRBJ2-2,16,TRBD2,once,TRBV3-1/TRBV3-2
TGTGCCAGTAGTCTTGGACAGTTTATTTACTATGGCTACACCTTC,CASSLGQFIYYGYTF,TRBJ1-2,15,NA,NA,TRBV19
TGCGCCAGCAGCCGCGGGACTAGTCTCAATGAGCAGTTCTTC,CASSRGTSLNEQFF,TRBJ2-1,14,TRBD2,NA,TRBV5-1
TGTGCCACCTCCAGCGGCAGCCTCTCCTATGGCTACACCTTC,CATSSGSLSYGYTF,TRBJ1-2,14,NA,NA,TRBV15
TGTGCCAGCAGTTCGGACATAGAGGCTTCCGGGTTCTTC,CASSSDIEASGFF,TRBJ2-1,13,NA,NA,TRBV6-5
TGTGCCAGCAGCTTAGTGGCAGGCCCGCCAACTAATGAAAAACTGTTTTTT,CASSLVAGPPTNEKLFF,TRBJ1-4,17,NA,NA,TRBV11-2
TGTGCCAGCAGACAAGGCAGGGGCCAGCCCCAGCATTTT,CASRQGRGQPQHF,TRBJ1-5,13,NA,NA,TRBV12-3/TRBV12-4
TGTGCCAGCATTCGTGGGAGAAACGCGAACACCGGGGAGCTGTTTTTT,CASIRGRNANTGELFF,TRBJ2-2,16,NA,NA,TRBV2
TGTGCCAGTAGCGGTACTAGAAAAGAGACCCAGTACTTC,CASSGTRKETQYF,TRBJ2-5,13,NA,NA,TRBV19
TGTGCCAGTAGACAGGGGTCCATCTCTAGCACAGATACGCAGTATTTT,CASRQGSISSTDTQYF,TRBJ2-3,16,TRBD1,NA,TRBV19
TGCAGCGTTGAAGGACTAGCGGCGGCTAGCACAGATACGCAGTATTTT,CSVEGLAAASTDTQYF,TRBJ2-3,16,TRBD2,NA,TRBV29-1
TGTGCCAGCAGCCGGACAGTTCAAGAGACCCAGTACTTC,CASSRTVQETQYF,TRBJ2-5,13,NA,NA,TRBV4-2
TGCGCCAGCGCCGGGGTCGGCGGGAGAACGGACGAGCAGTACTTC,CASAGVGGRTDEQYF,TRBJ2-7,15,TRBD2,NA,TRBV4-1
TGTGCCAGCAGTGGAATCTCCGGGGCCTCTAACTATGGCTACACCTTC,CASSGISGASNYGYTF,TRBJ1-2,16,NA,once,TRBV27